The sequence of this T cell receptor (beta chain) was determined in a study of Ad26.COV2.S vaccination and SARS-CoV-2 variants (dated by TCRdb to the early 2020s). In terms of the full investigation: Donors in the vaccine arm were drawn from COV1001, a phase I-IIa trial of Ad26.COV2.S in healthy adults that was multicentre, randomized, double-blind and placebo-controlled. Ad26.COV2.S was administered intramuscularly at 5 x 10^10 or 1 x 10^11 viral particles, either as a single shot or as two shots given 56 days apart. Sequencing of the TCRbeta repertoire served to evaluate the specificity and breadth of SARS-CoV-2-reactive T cell receptors following Ad26.COV2.S vaccination. The TCR-sequenced set comprised approximately 32 samples: approximately 20 Ad26.COV2.S vaccine recipients, 5 placebo recipients and 8 SARS-CoV-2 convalescent individuals. Trial participants were randomized into five groups of five: low-dose or high-dose Ad26.COV2.S given once or twice, or placebo on both occasions. Investigators remained blinded to trial group allocation during experiments and outcome assessment.

The germline V gene sets CDR1 to SGHTA and CDR2 to FQGTGA. The CDR3 spans 16 residues, from the cysteine through the phenylalanine. Just the 48-base CDR3 DNA is kept, in frame starting at base 1. Cut back by 1 base and 7 bases, the V and J ends lie 18 bases apart. Results and caveats for the whole study, not just this receptor: After vaccination, substantial breadth of spike-specific CD8+ and CD4+ T cell responses was reported. Comparing responses between vaccine doses or regimens was not something the study was powered to do. Vaccine and placebo recipients had comparable non-spike TCR breadth, which fits with the vaccine containing only spike. The authors noted that total T cell responses may have been underestimated by the TCR breadth and depth analyses. Spike-specific TCR breadth was higher in Ad26.COV2.S recipients than in placebo recipients (P = 0.0014).

TCRbeta CDR3 regions were sequenced with the immunoSEQ Assay. After extraction, genomic DNA underwent amplification by bias-controlled multiplex PCR, followed by high-throughput sequencing. As for the original processing: Collapsing and filtering of sequences were performed to quantify the absolute abundance of each unique TCRbeta CDR3 region. Usable DNA was measured by amplifying reference genes present in all nucleated cells, and TCRbeta template counts were normalized to that usable DNA to estimate T cell fraction. Repertoire TCRs were annotated as SARS-CoV-2-specific by exact matching of V gene, CDR3 amino acid sequence and J gene to a known reactive TCR set. The reference SARS-CoV-2 TCR set came from MIRA and was filtered for enrichment in COVID-19-positive ImmuneCODE repertoires, removing public or cross-reactive TCRs. Based on the MIRA antigens, annotated TCRs were further analysed at the level of specific ORF or position within ORF. Breadth was defined as the number of annotated unique rearrangements divided by the total number of unique productive rearrangements, and depth was defined as the summed frequency of the annotated unique rearrangements. TCR breadth was compared between groups using two-sided Wilcoxon rank-sum tests. Imported from immuneACCESS, the table was reduced by TCRdb to in-frame sequences with V and J called. These copies leave out some clones; in studies compared against another copy, an unresolved V gene accounts for under half, and the cause of the remainder is not known. For V, J and clone size, that table is used; D and trimming come from the DNA. Present in this sample are 300,000 to 400,000 clones, about nine tenths of which were seen just once. The ten largest account for more than 3% of the sample.

This sample's treatment or condition label indicates: roughly 19 received Ad26.COV2.S at low or high dose, single or two shots; 5 received placebo; per-sample allocation not given. Repertoires of vaccine and placebo recipients were sequenced from samples collected on day 63 after the first injection. Between 29 July and 7 August 2020, Cohort 1b enrolled some 25 adults aged 18-55 years at one site in Boston, USA. Ad26.COV2.S was a replication-incompetent adenovirus type 26 vector expressing a prefusion-stabilized SARS-CoV-2 spike protein from the original Wuhan strain. Note on this clone: The antigen this receptor binds is unknown. No clone much larger than this one lies a single base away; base qualities are absent.

The receptor's source is a person aged 18-65 years who received the Ad26.COV2.S COVID-19 vaccine or a placebo. The chain uses TRBV7-3 and TRBJ2-3; the D gene is tentatively TRBD1 or TRBD2, each matching 6 bases. The material was peripheral blood, obtained in a trial of Ad26.COV2.S vaccine versus placebo. CDR3 sequence: CASSLRGGSLQNTQYF. The DNA is TGTGCCAGCAGCTTAAGAGGGGGGTCCTTACAAAATACGCAGTATTTT.